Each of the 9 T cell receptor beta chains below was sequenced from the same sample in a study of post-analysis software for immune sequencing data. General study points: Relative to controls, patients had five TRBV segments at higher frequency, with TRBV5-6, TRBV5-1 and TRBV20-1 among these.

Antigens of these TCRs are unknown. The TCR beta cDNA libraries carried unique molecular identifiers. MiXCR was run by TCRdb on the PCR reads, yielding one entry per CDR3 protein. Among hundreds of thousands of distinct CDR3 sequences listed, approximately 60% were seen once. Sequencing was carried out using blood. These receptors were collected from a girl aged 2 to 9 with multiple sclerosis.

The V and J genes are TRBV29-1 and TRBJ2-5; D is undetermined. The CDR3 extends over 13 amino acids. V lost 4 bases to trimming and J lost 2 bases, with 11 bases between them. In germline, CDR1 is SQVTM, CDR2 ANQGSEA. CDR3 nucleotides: TGCAGCGTTGTACTCCTTTCACAAGAGACCCAGTACTTC. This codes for CSVVLLSQETQYF. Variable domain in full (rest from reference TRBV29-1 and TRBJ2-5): SAVISQKPSRDICQRGTSLTIQCQVDSQVTMMFWYRQQPGQSLTLIATANQGSEATYESGFVIDKFPISRPNLTFSTLTVSNMSPEDSSIYLCSVVLLSQETQYFGPGTRLLVL.

The CDR3, as DNA: TGTGCCACCATGGGTCAGCTAACAGATACGCAGTATTTT. It codes for CATMGQLTDTQYF. The chain is built from TRBV24-1 and TRBJ2-3; no definite D call. Trimming pared 8 bases from V and 3 bases from J, leaving 11 bases between. Germline lookup yields CDR1 KGHDR and CDR2 SFDVKD. This CDR3 has 13 residues.

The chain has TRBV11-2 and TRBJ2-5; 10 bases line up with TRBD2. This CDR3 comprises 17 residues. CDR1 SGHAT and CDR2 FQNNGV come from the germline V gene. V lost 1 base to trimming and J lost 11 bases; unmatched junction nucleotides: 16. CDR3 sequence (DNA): TGTGCCAGCAGCTTAGGAATAGCGGGAGGTTCCGGTGGGGAGCAGTACTTC. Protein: CASSLGIAGGSGGEQYF. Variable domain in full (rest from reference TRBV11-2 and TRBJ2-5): EAGVAQSPRYKIIEKRQSVAFWCNPISGHATLYWYQQILGQGPKLLIQFQNNGVVDDSQLPKDRFSAERLKGVDSTLKIQPAKLEDSAVYLCASSLGIAGGSGGEQYFGPGTRLLVL.

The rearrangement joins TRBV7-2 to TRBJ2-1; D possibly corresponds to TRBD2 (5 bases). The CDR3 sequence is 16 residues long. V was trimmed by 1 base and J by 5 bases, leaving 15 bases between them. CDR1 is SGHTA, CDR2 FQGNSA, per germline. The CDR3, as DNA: TGTGCCAGCAGCTTAGAATGGGCCCGCGGGCACAATGAGCAGTTCTTC. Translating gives CASSLEWARGHNEQFF.

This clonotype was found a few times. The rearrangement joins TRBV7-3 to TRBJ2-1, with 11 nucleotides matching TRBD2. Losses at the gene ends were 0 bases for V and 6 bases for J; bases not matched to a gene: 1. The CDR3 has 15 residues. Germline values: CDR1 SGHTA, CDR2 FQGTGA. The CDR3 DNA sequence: TGTGCCAGCAGCTTAACGGGACTAGCGGTCAATGAGCAGTTCTTC. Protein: CASSLTGLAVNEQFF.

The CDR3 is CASSLLTGVLTYEQYF. CDR3 coding DNA: TGTGCCAGCAGCTTATTGACAGGGGTATTAACCTACGAGCAGTACTTC. The gene calls are TRBV7-8 and TRBJ2-7; 8 nucleotides line up with TRBD1. V lost 2 bases and J lost 2; bases outside the gene matches: 8. The CDR3 extends over 16 amino acids. The germline gives CDR1 SGHVS, CDR2 FQNEAQ.

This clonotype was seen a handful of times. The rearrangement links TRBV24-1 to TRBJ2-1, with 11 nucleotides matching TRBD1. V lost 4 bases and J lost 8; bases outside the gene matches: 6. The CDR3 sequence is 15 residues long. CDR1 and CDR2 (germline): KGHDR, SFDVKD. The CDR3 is CATSERDRGVYEQFF. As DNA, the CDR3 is TGTGCCACCAGTGAGCGGGACAGGGGGGTCTATGAGCAGTTCTTC.

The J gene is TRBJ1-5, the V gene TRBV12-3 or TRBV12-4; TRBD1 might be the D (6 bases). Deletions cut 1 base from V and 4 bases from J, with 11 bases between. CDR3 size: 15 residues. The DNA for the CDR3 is TGTGCCAGCAGTTTAGGCGGGGGCAGAAATCAGCCCCAGCATTTT. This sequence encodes CASSLGGGRNQPQHF.

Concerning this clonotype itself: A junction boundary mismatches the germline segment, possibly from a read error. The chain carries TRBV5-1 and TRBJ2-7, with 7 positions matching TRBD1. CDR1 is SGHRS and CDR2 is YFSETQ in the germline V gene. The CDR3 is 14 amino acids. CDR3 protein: CASSPSTGTYEQYF. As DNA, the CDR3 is TGTGCCAGCAGCCCTTCGACAGGGACCTACGAGCAGTACTTC.